The 6 T cell receptor beta chains below were found in one sample sequenced in a study of identical twins. MiXCR, applied by TCRdb to the 5' RACE reads, yields one record per CDR3 protein. The sample lists 650,000 to 750,000 distinct CDR3 sequences, approximately 22% occurring once. The sample was also reused in another study, on T cells expressing NK-cell markers.

The sequenced material came from PBMCs. Receptors were obtained from a woman under 30 in good health.

The table lists this clonotype with many counts. The chain employs TRBV20-1 and TRBJ2-1, with TRBD2 matching 8 bases. V was clipped by 5 bases and J by 3 bases; unmatched bases: 6. This CDR3 is built from 14 residues. Germline CDR1 is DFQATT and CDR2 is SNEGSKA (reference sequence). Here the CDR3 DNA reads TGCAGTGCTGATGCGGGAGGCTTCTACAATGAGCAGTTCTTC. Translating it yields CSADAGGFYNEQFF.

Points on this clonotype: With a much larger clone just one base away, this may be a read error. This chain links TRBV2 with TRBJ2-7; D tentatively reads TRBD1 or TRBD2 (5 bases each). This CDR3 region has 14 residues. Germline CDR1 and CDR2: SNHLY and FYNNEI. CDR3 sequence: CTSSGGIMAYEQYF. The CDR3 nucleotides read TGTACCAGCAGTGGGGGTATAATGGCCTACGAGCAGTACTTC.

This clonotype was counted between two and nine times. The rearrangement joins TRBV7-9 to TRBJ2-3; D assignment may be TRBD1 or TRBD2 (5 bases each). V was clipped by 6 bases and J by 4 bases, with 8 bases between them. Germline values: CDR1 SEHNR, CDR2 FQNEAQ (reference sequence). The CDR3 is 12 residues long. CDR3 nucleotide sequence: TGTGCCAGCAGGGTGGGGGCAGATACGCAGTATTTT. It yields the protein CASRVGADTQYF.

In its sample, this clonotype was seen a few times. This chain joins TRBV4-1 and TRBJ2-1, with D uncertain. V lost 0 bases to trimming and J lost 0 bases, with 6 bases between them. The germline V gene encodes CDR1 MGHRA and CDR2 YSYEKL. The CDR3 length is 15 residues. This chain's CDR3 is CASSQEIHSYNEQFF. In DNA, the CDR3 is TGCGCCAGCAGCCAAGAAATCCACTCCTACAATGAGCAGTTCTTC.

This clonotype was detected a few times. This rearrangement joins TRBV12-3 or TRBV12-4 to TRBJ2-1; the D is unclear. Trimming removed 1 base from V and 9 bases from J, with 13 bases in between. CDR3 length equals 14 residues. CDR3 region: CASSLGLVVSEQFF. Written as DNA, the CDR3 is TGTGCCAGCAGTTTAGGGTTGGTAGTGAGTGAGCAGTTCTTC.

This clonotype showed up just a few times. This sequence joins TRBV5-1 and TRBJ2-7; D unclear. CDR3 size: 13 residues. V gave up 2 bases and J gave up 5 bases, with 11 bases separating them. Germline CDR1 is SGHRS and CDR2 is YFSETQ. CDR3 bases: TGCGCCAGCAGCTTCCGCGCCAACGACGAGCAGTACTTC. It specifies CASSFRANDEQYF.